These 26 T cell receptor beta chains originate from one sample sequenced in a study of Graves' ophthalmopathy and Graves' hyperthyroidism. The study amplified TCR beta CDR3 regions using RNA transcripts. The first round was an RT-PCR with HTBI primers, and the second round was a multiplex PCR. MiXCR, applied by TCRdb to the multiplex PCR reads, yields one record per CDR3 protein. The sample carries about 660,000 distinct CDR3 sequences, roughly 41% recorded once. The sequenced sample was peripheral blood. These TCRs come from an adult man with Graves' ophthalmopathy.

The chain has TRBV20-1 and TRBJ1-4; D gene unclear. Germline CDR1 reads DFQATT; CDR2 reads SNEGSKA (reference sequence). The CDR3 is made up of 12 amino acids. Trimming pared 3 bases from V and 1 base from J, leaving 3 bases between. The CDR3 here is CSASETNEKLFF. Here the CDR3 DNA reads TGCAGTGCTAGCGAAACTAATGAAAAACTGTTTTTT.

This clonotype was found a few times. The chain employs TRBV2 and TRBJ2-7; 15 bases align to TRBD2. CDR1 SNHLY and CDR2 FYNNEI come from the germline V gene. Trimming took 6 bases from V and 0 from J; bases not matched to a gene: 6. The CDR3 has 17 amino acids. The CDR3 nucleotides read TGTGCCAGCAGGGGACTAGCGGGGGGTGATAGCTCCTACGAGCAGTACTTC. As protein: CASRGLAGGDSSYEQYF.

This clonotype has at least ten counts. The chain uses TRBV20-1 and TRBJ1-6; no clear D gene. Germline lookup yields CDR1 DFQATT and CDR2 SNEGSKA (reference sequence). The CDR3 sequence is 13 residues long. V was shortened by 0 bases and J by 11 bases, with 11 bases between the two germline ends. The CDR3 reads CSARDSALAPLHF. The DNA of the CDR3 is TGCAGTGCTAGAGATAGTGCTTTGGCACCCCTCCACTTT.

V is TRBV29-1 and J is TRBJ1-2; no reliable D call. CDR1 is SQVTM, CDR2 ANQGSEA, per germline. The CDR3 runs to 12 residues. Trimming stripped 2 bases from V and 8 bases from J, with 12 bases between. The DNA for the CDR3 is TGCAGCGTTGAACAGCTAGCCCTGGGCTACACCTTC. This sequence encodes CSVEQLALGYTF.

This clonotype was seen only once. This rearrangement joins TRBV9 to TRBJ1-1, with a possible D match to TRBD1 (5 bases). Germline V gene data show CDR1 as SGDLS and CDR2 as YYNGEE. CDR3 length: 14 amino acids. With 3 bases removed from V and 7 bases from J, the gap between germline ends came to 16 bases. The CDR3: CASSAQDDGGEAFF. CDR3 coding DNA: TGTGCCAGCAGCGCACAGGACGATGGGGGTGAAGCTTTCTTT.

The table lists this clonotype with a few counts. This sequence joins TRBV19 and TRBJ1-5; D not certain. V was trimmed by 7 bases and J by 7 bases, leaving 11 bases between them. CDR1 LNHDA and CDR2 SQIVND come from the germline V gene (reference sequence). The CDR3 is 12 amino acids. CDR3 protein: CASNYRGQPQHF. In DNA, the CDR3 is TGTGCCAGTAACTACCGGGGACAGCCCCAGCATTTT. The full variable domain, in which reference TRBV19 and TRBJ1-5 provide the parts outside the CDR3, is DGGITQSPKYLFRKEGQNVTLSCEQNLNHDAMYWYRQDPGQGLRLIYYSQIVNDFQKGDIAEGYSVSREKKESFPLTVTSAQKNPTAFYLCASNYRGQPQHFGDGTRLSIL.

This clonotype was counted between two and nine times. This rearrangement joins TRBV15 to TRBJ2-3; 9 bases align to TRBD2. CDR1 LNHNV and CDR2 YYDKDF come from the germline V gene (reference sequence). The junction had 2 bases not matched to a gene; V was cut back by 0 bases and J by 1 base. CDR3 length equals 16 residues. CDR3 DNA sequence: TGTGCCACCAGCAGAGATCTAGCGGGACGCACAGATACGCAGTATTTT. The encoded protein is CATSRDLAGRTDTQYF. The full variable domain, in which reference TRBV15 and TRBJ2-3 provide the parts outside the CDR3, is DAMVIQNPRYQVTQFGKPVTLSCSQTLNHNVMYWYQQKSSQAPKLLFHYYDKDFNNEADTPDNFQSRRPNTSFCFLDIRSPGLGDTAMYLCATSRDLAGRTDTQYFGPGTRLTVL.

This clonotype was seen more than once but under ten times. The CDR3 sequence: CASSENVEYYEQYF. The CDR3 DNA sequence: TGTGCCAGCAGTGAAAATGTAGAATACTACGAGCAGTACTTC. The rearrangement uses TRBV2 and TRBJ2-7, with D unresolved. The V end lost 2 bases, the J end lost 3 bases, and 11 bases lay between the germline ends. The CDR3 consists of 14 residues. From germline, CDR1 is SNHLY and CDR2 FYNNEI.

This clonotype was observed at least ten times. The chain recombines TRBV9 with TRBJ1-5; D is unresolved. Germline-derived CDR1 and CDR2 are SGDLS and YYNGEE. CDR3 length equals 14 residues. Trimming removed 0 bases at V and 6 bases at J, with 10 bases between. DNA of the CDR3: TGTGCCAGCAGCGTAGGGCAGGCCTTTCAGCCCCAGCATTTT. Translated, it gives CASSVGQAFQPQHF.

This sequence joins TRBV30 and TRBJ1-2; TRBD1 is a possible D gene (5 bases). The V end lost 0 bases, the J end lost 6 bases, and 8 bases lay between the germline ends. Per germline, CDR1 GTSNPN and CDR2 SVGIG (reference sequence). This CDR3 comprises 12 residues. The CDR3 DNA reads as TGTGCCTGGAGTGTAGGGGCCAATGGCTACACCTTC. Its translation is CAWSVGANGYTF.

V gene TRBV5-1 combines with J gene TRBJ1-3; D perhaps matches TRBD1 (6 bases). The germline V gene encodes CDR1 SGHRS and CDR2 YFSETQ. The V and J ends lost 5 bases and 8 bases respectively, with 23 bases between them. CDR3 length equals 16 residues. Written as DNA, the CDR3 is TGCGCCAGCAGGAAGGCATACAGGGACTATGGCTACACCATATATTTT. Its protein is CASRKAYRDYGYTIYF.

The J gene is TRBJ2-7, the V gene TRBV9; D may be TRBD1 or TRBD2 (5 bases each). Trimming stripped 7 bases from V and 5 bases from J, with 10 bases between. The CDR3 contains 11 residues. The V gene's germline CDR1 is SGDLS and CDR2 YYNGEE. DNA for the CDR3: TGTGCCAGCGGGGACCCCGACGAGCAGTACTTC. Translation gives CASGDPDEQYF.

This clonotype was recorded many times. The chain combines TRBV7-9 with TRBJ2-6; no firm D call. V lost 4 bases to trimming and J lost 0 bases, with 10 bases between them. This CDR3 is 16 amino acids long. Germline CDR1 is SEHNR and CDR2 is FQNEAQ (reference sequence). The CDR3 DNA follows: TGTGCCAGCAGCTCCTCTACTGTCTCTGGGGCCAACGTCCTGACTTTC. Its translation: CASSSSTVSGANVLTF.

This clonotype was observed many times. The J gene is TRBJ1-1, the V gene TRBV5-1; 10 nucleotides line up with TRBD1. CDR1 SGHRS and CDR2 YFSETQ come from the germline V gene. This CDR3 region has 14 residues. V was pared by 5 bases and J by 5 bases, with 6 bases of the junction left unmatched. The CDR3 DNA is TGCGCCAGCAGTGGGGGGACAGGGGTGACTGAAGCTTTCTTT. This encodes CASSGGTGVTEAFF.

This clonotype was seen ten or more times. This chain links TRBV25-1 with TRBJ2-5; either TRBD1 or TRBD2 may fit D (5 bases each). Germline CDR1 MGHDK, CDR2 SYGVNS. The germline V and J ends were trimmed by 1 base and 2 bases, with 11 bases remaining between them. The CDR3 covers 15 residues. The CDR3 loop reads CASSEFGTIQETQYF. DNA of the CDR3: TGTGCCAGCAGTGAATTTGGGACGATTCAAGAGACCCAGTACTTC.

This CDR3 reads CASSESGTAGETQHF. The DNA for the CDR3 is TGTGCCAGTAGTGAATCCGGGACAGCGGGGGAGACCCAGCATTTT. The rearrangement links TRBV7-2 to TRBJ1-5; 7 nucleotides align to TRBD1. Germline CDR1 reads SGHTA; CDR2 reads FQGNSA. There are 15 residues in the CDR3. V was pared by 9 bases and J by 11 bases, with 19 bases of the junction left unmatched.

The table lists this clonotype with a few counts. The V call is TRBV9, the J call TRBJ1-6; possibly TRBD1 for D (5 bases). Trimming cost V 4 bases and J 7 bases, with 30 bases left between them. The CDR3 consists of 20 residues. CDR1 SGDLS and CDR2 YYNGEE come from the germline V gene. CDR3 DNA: TGTGCCAGCAGCTTATCTGGACGTTGGGGGGACCCAACGGGGAATTCACCCCTCCACTTT. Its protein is CASSLSGRWGDPTGNSPLHF. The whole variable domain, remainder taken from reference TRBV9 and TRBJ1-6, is DSGVTQTPKHLITATGQRVTLRCSPRSGDLSVYWYQQSLDQGLQFLIQYYNGEERAKGNILERFSAQQFPDLHSELNLSSLELGDSALYFCASSLSGRWGDPTGNSPLHFGNGTRLTVT.

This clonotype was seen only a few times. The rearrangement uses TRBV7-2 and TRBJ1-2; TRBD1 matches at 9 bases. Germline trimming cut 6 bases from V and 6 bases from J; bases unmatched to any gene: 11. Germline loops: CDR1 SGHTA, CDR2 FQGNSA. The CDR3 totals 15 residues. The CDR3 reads CASRFTGTGRNGYTF. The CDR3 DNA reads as TGTGCCAGCAGATTCACCGGGACAGGGAGAAATGGCTACACCTTC.

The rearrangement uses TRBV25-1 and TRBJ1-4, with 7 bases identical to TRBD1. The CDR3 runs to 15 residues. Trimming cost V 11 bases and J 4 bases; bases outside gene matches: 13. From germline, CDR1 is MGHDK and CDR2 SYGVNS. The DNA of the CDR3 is TGTGCCTTCCCCGGAGGGGGGACAGTTAATGAAAAACTGTTTTTT. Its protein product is CAFPGGGTVNEKLFF.

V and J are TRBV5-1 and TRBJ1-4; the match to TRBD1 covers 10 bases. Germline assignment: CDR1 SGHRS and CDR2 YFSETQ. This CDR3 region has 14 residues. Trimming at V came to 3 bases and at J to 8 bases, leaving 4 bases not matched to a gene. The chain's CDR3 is CASSYQGQGEKLFF. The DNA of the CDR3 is TGCGCCAGCAGCTACCAGGGACAGGGGGAAAAACTGTTTTTT.

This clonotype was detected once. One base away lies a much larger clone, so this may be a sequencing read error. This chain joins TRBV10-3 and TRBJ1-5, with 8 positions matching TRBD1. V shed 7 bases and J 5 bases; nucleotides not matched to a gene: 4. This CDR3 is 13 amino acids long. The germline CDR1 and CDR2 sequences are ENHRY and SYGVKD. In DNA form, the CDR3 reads TGTGCCATCAACGCAGGGGGCTATCAGCCCCAGCATTTT. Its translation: CAINAGGYQPQHF.

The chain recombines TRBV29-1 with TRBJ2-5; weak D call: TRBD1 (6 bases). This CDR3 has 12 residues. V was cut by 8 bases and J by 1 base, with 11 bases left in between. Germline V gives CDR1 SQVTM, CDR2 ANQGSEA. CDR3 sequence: CSLGTSQETQYF. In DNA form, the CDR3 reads TGCAGCTTAGGGACATCCCAAGAGACCCAGTACTTC.

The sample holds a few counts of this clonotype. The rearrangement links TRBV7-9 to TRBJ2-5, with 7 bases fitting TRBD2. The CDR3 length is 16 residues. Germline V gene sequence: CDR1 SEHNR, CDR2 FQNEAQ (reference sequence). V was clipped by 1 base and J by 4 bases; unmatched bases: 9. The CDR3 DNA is TGTGCCAGCAGCTTAGTCGGTGTACTAGCGAGAGAGACCCAGTACTTC. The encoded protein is CASSLVGVLARETQYF.

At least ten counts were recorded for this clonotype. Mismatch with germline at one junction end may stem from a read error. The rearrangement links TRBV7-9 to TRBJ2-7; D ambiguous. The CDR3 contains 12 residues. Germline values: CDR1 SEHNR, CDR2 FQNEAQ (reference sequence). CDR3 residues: CASSSATPPSSF. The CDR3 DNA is TGTGCCAGCAGCTCCGCGACACCTCCTTCCAGCTTC.

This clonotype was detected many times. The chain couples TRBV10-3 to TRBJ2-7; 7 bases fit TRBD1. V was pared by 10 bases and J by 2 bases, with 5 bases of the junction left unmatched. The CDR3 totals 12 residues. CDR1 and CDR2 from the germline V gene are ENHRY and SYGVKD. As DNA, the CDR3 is TGTGCCACCCGGGACAGCCCCTACGAGCAGTACTTC. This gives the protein CATRDSPYEQYF.

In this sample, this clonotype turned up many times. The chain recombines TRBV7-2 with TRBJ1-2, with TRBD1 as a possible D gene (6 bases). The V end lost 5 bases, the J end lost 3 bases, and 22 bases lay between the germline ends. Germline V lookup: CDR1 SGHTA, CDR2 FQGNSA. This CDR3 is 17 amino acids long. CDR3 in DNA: TGTGCCAGCAGCCAAAGCGCGTTCCAGGGGTCCTACTATGGCTACACCTTC. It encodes CASSQSAFQGSYYGYTF.